This T cell receptor (beta chain) was captured in a study of shared clonotypes between healthy human individuals. Study-level results: Generation of non-shared clonotypes was less probable than generation of clonotypes shared by all four donors.

Concerning this clone: Its antigen is not known.

Germline lookup yields CDR1 LGHNA and CDR2 YNFKEQ. CDR3 size: 14 residues. V lost 1 base to trimming and J lost 7 bases; unmatched junction nucleotides: 4. This table comes from immunoSEQ multiplex PCR, and its TCRdb copy is limited to in-frame clones, with some not included. The sample lists 550,000 to 800,000 clones, roughly 88% occurring once. CD45RO+ cells plus CCR7-negative CD45RA+ TemRA cells formed CD8 memory. Input material: memory CD8+ T cells from PBMCs. Subset in this sample: CD45RO+ cells pooled with CCR7-negative TemRA cells. The source of this sequence is a man between 18 and 35 years old in good health. Some clones in this sample may be carry-over from other donors' samples. The chain couples TRBV4-2 to TRBJ1-2, with 9 bases aligning to TRBD1. The CDR3 spells CASSQAGQGRGYTF. CDR3 DNA: TGTGCCAGCAGCCAAGCGGGACAGGGTCGTGGCTACACCTTC.